The T cell receptor (beta chain) under discussion was sequenced for a study of blood T cell repertoires in COVID-19. Study background: The samples span acute and convalescent COVID-19 from the United States, Italy and Spain.

V gave up 4 bases and J gave up 5 bases; unmatched junction bases: 9. CDR3 length equals 15 residues. CDR1 MNHEY and CDR2 SVGAGI come from the germline V gene. Original processing methods: Amplified reference gene primers provided the basis for estimating nucleated cell counts. The repertoire was sequenced with immunoSEQ multiplex PCR; TCRdb's copy has only in-frame clones and lacks some. The DNA was the basis for D and trimming; V, J and clone size are from that table. Of 300,000 to 350,000 clones in the sample, 70% to 90% are singletons; the top ten hold more than 2%. All enrollees were roughly 18 to 89 years old and from fewer than 30 US areas. What the recovered Cohort 3 donors had was two negative PCRs, clearance, or symptom resolution.

V and J are TRBV6-5 and TRBJ1-1, with 8 bases lining up with TRBD1. The sequenced material came from PBMCs or T cells enriched from blood (not recorded which). The TCR was taken from a man aged 25 to 40 who had recovered from COVID-19. The CDR3 protein is CASSLTGVVWTEAFF. The CDR3 DNA follows: TGTGCCAGCAGTTTGACAGGGGTAGTGTGGACTGAAGCTTTCTTT.